These T cell receptor beta chains were read from a single sample in a study of response to subunit inactivated influenza vaccine. MiXCR was run by TCRdb on the RT-PCR reads, yielding one entry per CDR3 protein. The sample consists of approximately 490,000 distinct CDR3 sequences, under 8.5% of them appearing once. Specimen: PBMCs from blood, collected around 25 months after vaccination. The receptors shown here come from a man in his fifties or sixties who received an inactivated influenza vaccine. CDR3s include the opening cysteine and the closing phenylalanine or tryptophan. Fields, in order: CDR3 DNA, CDR3 protein, D gene, clone size, V gene, J gene. D genes are given only for firm matches. Expanded clones get a size class; other rows say once, few or many, or leave the size out.

CDR3 DNA: TGTGCCACCAGCACAGGGGGCTTTAGCTCCTACAATGAGCAGTTCTTC
CDR3 protein: CATSTGGFSSYNEQFF
D gene: TRBD1
clone size: .
V gene: TRBV15
J gene: TRBJ2-1

CDR3 DNA: TGTGCCAGCAGTTACTTCACGTGGACTAGCGGGCCGAACTACAATGAGCAGTTCTTC
CDR3 protein: CASSYFTWTSGPNYNEQFF
D gene: TRBD2
clone size: few
V gene: TRBV6-5
J gene: TRBJ2-1

CDR3 DNA: TGTGCCAGCAGCCCTTTAGGGCAGGGCGGTTACGAGCAGTACTTC
CDR3 protein: CASSPLGQGGYEQYF
D gene: .
clone size: few
V gene: TRBV9
J gene: TRBJ2-7

CDR3 DNA: TGTGCCAGCAGTCACAGGGTAAGCTCCTACGAGCAGTACTTC
CDR3 protein: CASSHRVSSYEQYF
D gene: .
clone size: .
V gene: TRBV7-2
J gene: TRBJ2-7

CDR3 DNA: TGTGCCAGCAGGGGACAGGGTTCCGGGGAGCTGTTTTTT
CDR3 protein: CASRGQGSGELFF
D gene: TRBD1
clone size: many
V gene: TRBV6-1
J gene: TRBJ2-2

CDR3 DNA: TGTGCCACCAGCAGAGAGGGGGCTAATTCACCCCTCCACTTT
CDR3 protein: CATSREGANSPLHF
D gene: .
clone size: many
V gene: TRBV15
J gene: TRBJ1-6

CDR3 DNA: TGTGCCAGCAGCCCCGGGACAGCAGAAGAGACCCAGTACTTC
CDR3 protein: CASSPGTAEETQYF
D gene: TRBD1
clone size: many
V gene: TRBV7-2
J gene: TRBJ2-5

CDR3 DNA: TGCAGTGCTAGAGATTTGGCGGGCCCTAGCGTAGGGTATGGCTACACCTTC
CDR3 protein: CSARDLAGPSVGYGYTF
D gene: .
clone size: once
V gene: TRBV20-1
J gene: TRBJ1-2

CDR3 DNA: TGTGCCATCAGTGTAAAAGCGGGGGGAACAGAGACCCAGTACTTC
CDR3 protein: CAISVKAGGTETQYF
D gene: TRBD2
clone size: many
V gene: TRBV10-3
J gene: TRBJ2-5

CDR3 DNA: TGTGCCAGCAGCGGGACAGGGGAAATGAACACCGGGGAGCTGTTTTTT
CDR3 protein: CASSGTGEMNTGELFF
D gene: TRBD1
clone size: .
V gene: TRBV9
J gene: TRBJ2-2

CDR3 DNA: TGCAGTGCTCCCAGGGCGGGAGAGACCCAGTACTTC
CDR3 protein: CSAPRAGETQYF
D gene: .
clone size: many
V gene: TRBV20-1
J gene: TRBJ2-5

CDR3 DNA: TGTGCCAGCAGCGACGGACTAGCGGGGAGCCATGAGCAGTTCTTC
CDR3 protein: CASSDGLAGSHEQFF
D gene: TRBD2
clone size: .
V gene: TRBV13
J gene: TRBJ2-1

CDR3 DNA: TGTGCCAGTAGTATGGGGGGGTCGGGTGAAGCTTTCTTT
CDR3 protein: CASSMGGSGEAFF
D gene: .
clone size: .
V gene: TRBV19
J gene: TRBJ1-1

CDR3 DNA: TGTGCCAGCAGTCCAGACACCTTCTTCTCTGGGGCCAACGTCCTGACTTTC
CDR3 protein: CASSPDTFFSGANVLTF
D gene: .
clone size: .
V gene: TRBV12-3/TRBV12-4
J gene: TRBJ2-6

CDR3 DNA: TGTGCCAGCAGCCAAGGGCAGCTCTCTTCCTACGAGCAGTACTTC
CDR3 protein: CASSQGQLSSYEQYF
D gene: .
clone size: .
V gene: TRBV3-1
J gene: TRBJ2-7

CDR3 DNA: TGTGCCAGCAGCCGTCGTCCGGGACTAGCGGGAGGCATCCAAGAGACCCAGTACTTC
CDR3 protein: CASSRRPGLAGGIQETQYF
D gene: TRBD2
clone size: .
V gene: TRBV14
J gene: TRBJ2-5

CDR3 DNA: TGTGCCAGCAGCTGTCAAGTCCAGTTCTTC
CDR3 protein: CASSCQVQFF
D gene: .
clone size: .
V gene: TRBV5-5
J gene: TRBJ2-1

CDR3 DNA: TGTGCCAGCAGTCCCGCCCCCGGGACTAGCGGGATTGGTGAGCAGTTCTTC
CDR3 protein: CASSPAPGTSGIGEQFF
D gene: TRBD2
clone size: .
V gene: TRBV27
J gene: TRBJ2-1

CDR3 DNA: TGTGCCAGCAGCCTAAGGGACAAACGGACAGATACGCAGTATTTT
CDR3 protein: CASSLRDKRTDTQYF
D gene: .
clone size: few
V gene: TRBV14
J gene: TRBJ2-3

CDR3 DNA: TGTGCCAGCAGTTACTCCACGGACCGGGGGAGACCCTACGAGCAGTACTTC
CDR3 protein: CASSYSTDRGRPYEQYF
D gene: .
clone size: .
V gene: TRBV6-2/TRBV6-3
J gene: TRBJ2-7

CDR3 DNA: TGTGCCAGCAGCTTACAAGCAGCGTCGACAGATACGCAGTATTTT
CDR3 protein: CASSLQAASTDTQYF
D gene: .
clone size: .
V gene: TRBV7-2
J gene: TRBJ2-3

CDR3 DNA: TGCGCCAGCAGCTTGGCGGAGCTTAGCTCCTACAATGAGCAGTTCTTC
CDR3 protein: CASSLAELSSYNEQFF
D gene: .
clone size: .
V gene: TRBV5-1
J gene: TRBJ2-1

CDR3 DNA: TGTGCCAGCAGCTCTCCGGAACTAGCGGTCTTTTACTCCTACGAGCAGTACTTC
CDR3 protein: CASSSPELAVFYSYEQYF
D gene: TRBD2
clone size: few
V gene: TRBV11-2
J gene: TRBJ2-7

CDR3 DNA: TGCAGTGCTAGAGATAGGGTAGCTAGCGGGGGGGCCAGTGAGCAGTTCTTC
CDR3 protein: CSARDRVASGGASEQFF
D gene: TRBD2
clone size: many
V gene: TRBV20-1
J gene: TRBJ2-1

CDR3 DNA: TGTGCCAGCGGGGGTTTGGGACTAGCCAAAAACATTCAGTACTTC
CDR3 protein: CASGGLGLAKNIQYF
D gene: .
clone size: .
V gene: TRBV12-3/TRBV12-4
J gene: TRBJ2-4

CDR3 DNA: TGTGCCAGCAGCGGCGAATCGACAGGGTTTGAGCAGTTCTTC
CDR3 protein: CASSGESTGFEQFF
D gene: TRBD1
clone size: few
V gene: TRBV5-5
J gene: TRBJ2-1

CDR3 DNA: TGTGCCAGCAGTTTCTCGGGTTCTTACAATCAGCCCCAGCATTTT
CDR3 protein: CASSFSGSYNQPQHF
D gene: .
clone size: many
V gene: TRBV12-3/TRBV12-4
J gene: TRBJ1-5

CDR3 DNA: TGTGCCAGCAGTGAAGGCGGGCATGCTTTCTTT
CDR3 protein: CASSEGGHAFF
D gene: .
clone size: .
V gene: TRBV2
J gene: TRBJ1-1

CDR3 DNA: TGCGCCAGCAGCTTGATGCAGGGAGGGGAGACCCAGTACTTC
CDR3 protein: CASSLMQGGETQYF
D gene: TRBD2
clone size: many
V gene: TRBV5-1
J gene: TRBJ2-5

CDR3 DNA: TGTGCCACCAGCAGAGCAGGGGGACCAGATACGCAGTATTTT
CDR3 protein: CATSRAGGPDTQYF
D gene: TRBD1
clone size: few
V gene: TRBV15
J gene: TRBJ2-3

CDR3 DNA: TGCAGTGCGGTTAAGGCCTCGGGGAATTCACCCCTCCACTTT
CDR3 protein: CSAVKASGNSPLHF
D gene: .
clone size: many
V gene: TRBV20-1
J gene: TRBJ1-6

CDR3 DNA: TGCGCCAGCGGCGCAGGGTCTGGGGATACGCAGTATTTT
CDR3 protein: CASGAGSGDTQYF
D gene: .
clone size: many
V gene: TRBV5-1
J gene: TRBJ2-3

CDR3 DNA: TGTGCCAGCAGTTTAGATGGGGGACAAACCCGGATCCTTAATTCACCCCTCCACTTT
CDR3 protein: CASSLDGGQTRILNSPLHF
D gene: .
clone size: many
V gene: TRBV28
J gene: TRBJ1-6

CDR3 DNA: TGTGCCAGCAGCCCCTCGACAGGACTGAACACTGAAGCTTTCTTT
CDR3 protein: CASSPSTGLNTEAFF
D gene: .
clone size: .
V gene: TRBV14
J gene: TRBJ1-1

CDR3 DNA: TGCAGTGCTGCCAGGCGGACAGGGGGTTCCTACGAGCAGTACTTC
CDR3 protein: CSAARRTGGSYEQYF
D gene: TRBD1
clone size: .
V gene: TRBV20-1
J gene: TRBJ2-7

CDR3 DNA: TGTGCCAGCACCAAAAGCGGATACCCACCCTACGAGCAGTACTTC
CDR3 protein: CASTKSGYPPYEQYF
D gene: .
clone size: few
V gene: TRBV6-2/TRBV6-3
J gene: TRBJ2-7

CDR3 DNA: TGTGCCAGCAGCTCGTCGGGAAGCGCTATCTACGAGCAGTACTTC
CDR3 protein: CASSSSGSAIYEQYF
D gene: .
clone size: few
V gene: TRBV7-9
J gene: TRBJ2-7

CDR3 DNA: TGCAGCGTTGGGAAAGGACAGGTCTACGAGCAGTACTTC
CDR3 protein: CSVGKGQVYEQYF
D gene: TRBD1
clone size: few
V gene: TRBV29-1
J gene: TRBJ2-7

CDR3 DNA: TGTGCCAGCAGAAAAGATGCTAGCGGGATTGCATCCTACAATGAGCAGTTCTTC
CDR3 protein: CASRKDASGIASYNEQFF
D gene: TRBD2
clone size: .
V gene: TRBV6-2/TRBV6-3
J gene: TRBJ2-1

CDR3 DNA: TGTGCCAGCAGTTACTCCGCGGGGTTCCACGAGCAGTACTTC
CDR3 protein: CASSYSAGFHEQYF
D gene: .
clone size: .
V gene: TRBV6-5
J gene: TRBJ2-7

CDR3 DNA: TGTGCCAGCAGTTCGGACAGGGGGAACACTGAAGCTTTCTTT
CDR3 protein: CASSSDRGNTEAFF
D gene: TRBD1
clone size: many
V gene: TRBV12-3/TRBV12-4
J gene: TRBJ1-1

CDR3 DNA: TGCAGTGCTACAACACAGGGGTTCGATACGCAGTATTTT
CDR3 protein: CSATTQGFDTQYF
D gene: TRBD1
clone size: many
V gene: TRBV20-1
J gene: TRBJ2-3

CDR3 DNA: TGTGCCAGCAGCTTACACGGCGAGACCCAGTACTTC
CDR3 protein: CASSLHGETQYF
D gene: .
clone size: few
V gene: TRBV11-2
J gene: TRBJ2-5

CDR3 DNA: TGTGCCAGCAGCCCCCGGACAGGGGATAGCTATGGCTACACCTTC
CDR3 protein: CASSPRTGDSYGYTF
D gene: TRBD1
clone size: few
V gene: TRBV7-2
J gene: TRBJ1-2

CDR3 DNA: TGCGCCAGCGTGCAAGGGGCCTTGAATCAGCCCCAGCATTTT
CDR3 protein: CASVQGALNQPQHF
D gene: .
clone size: few
V gene: TRBV10-2
J gene: TRBJ1-5

CDR3 DNA: TGTGCCAGCAGCAGGGGGACGAGCACAGATACGCAGTATTTT
CDR3 protein: CASSRGTSTDTQYF
D gene: TRBD1
clone size: many
V gene: TRBV5-1
J gene: TRBJ2-3

CDR3 DNA: TGCAGTGCTAAGGGGATTTTAGCAGCCTACGAGCAGTACTTC
CDR3 protein: CSAKGILAAYEQYF
D gene: .
clone size: many
V gene: TRBV20-1
J gene: TRBJ2-7

CDR3 DNA: TGCAGTGCTAGAGATGGGGGGGCGGTAGCAGATACGCAGTATTTT
CDR3 protein: CSARDGGAVADTQYF
D gene: .
clone size: few
V gene: TRBV20-1
J gene: TRBJ2-3

CDR3 DNA: TGCGCCAGCAGGAGCACAGTCGACTATGGCTACACCTTC
CDR3 protein: CASRSTVDYGYTF
D gene: .
clone size: few
V gene: TRBV10-2
J gene: TRBJ1-2

CDR3 DNA: TGTGCCAGCAGCCCCCCGGGACGTACGAACACCGGGGAGCTGTTTTTT
CDR3 protein: CASSPPGRTNTGELFF
D gene: .
clone size: few
V gene: TRBV6-2/TRBV6-3
J gene: TRBJ2-2

CDR3 DNA: TGTGCCAGCAGCGTAACTAGCGGATCCCACTACGAGCAGTACTTC
CDR3 protein: CASSVTSGSHYEQYF
D gene: TRBD2
clone size: .
V gene: TRBV9
J gene: TRBJ2-7

CDR3 DNA: TGTGCCAGCAGTTACGGCGGGTTTAGCTCCTACAATGAGCAGTTCTTC
CDR3 protein: CASSYGGFSSYNEQFF
D gene: .
clone size: few
V gene: TRBV6-2/TRBV6-3
J gene: TRBJ2-1

CDR3 DNA: TGCAGTGCTAGTCCGGGGGGAGAGACCCAGTACTTC
CDR3 protein: CSASPGGETQYF
D gene: TRBD2
clone size: many
V gene: TRBV20-1
J gene: TRBJ2-5

CDR3 DNA: TGCAGCGTTCGGGATGGTCACTCCTACGAGCAGTACTTC
CDR3 protein: CSVRDGHSYEQYF
D gene: .
clone size: many
V gene: TRBV29-1
J gene: TRBJ2-7

CDR3 DNA: TGCAGCGTAACAGGGGCCCCCTCTGGGGCCAACGTCCTGACTTTC
CDR3 protein: CSVTGAPSGANVLTF
D gene: TRBD1
clone size: few
V gene: TRBV29-1
J gene: TRBJ2-6

CDR3 DNA: TGTGCCAGCAGCCAAGATCTTGTGCCAGGCCAGCCCCAGCATTTT
CDR3 protein: CASSQDLVPGQPQHF
D gene: .
clone size: .
V gene: TRBV3-1
J gene: TRBJ1-5

CDR3 DNA: TGCAGTGCCCCCACCAGGACTAGCGGGTTCGGAAATGAGCAGTTCTTC
CDR3 protein: CSAPTRTSGFGNEQFF
D gene: TRBD2
clone size: .
V gene: TRBV20-1
J gene: TRBJ2-1